This TCR beta chain was recorded in a study of cytomegalovirus exposure and HLA in healthy donors. Turning to the study itself: Prior work identified some 120 million unique TCR beta sequences in about 179 million T cells. The study, taken as a whole, reports: Earlier analysis looked at TCR beta V segments, and most were productive about 87% or about 30% of the time. Relative to the approximately 660-donor mean, N-insertions were reportedly fewer in an Asian-associated ancestry cluster in a later analysis. For most subjects, TCR beta sequences were reported to predict HLA-A and HLA-B alleles with accuracy.

Primers included in the PCR were 60 Vbeta and 13 Jbeta primers. Measured with immunoSEQ multiplex PCR; TCRdb has only the in-frame clones, and not every one. The sample contains roughly 120,000 clones, more than 65% of which appear only once. The CDR3 is 15 residues long. Germline V gene data show CDR1 as KGHSH and CDR2 as LQKENI. After removal of 2 bases from V and 3 bases from J, the junction contained 4 bases not matched to a gene. As for this clone: The antigen is undetermined.

Source material: PBMCs. The origin of this receptor is a woman aged 25 to 39 in good health and CMV-seronegative. The rearrangement joins TRBV18 to TRBJ1-2, with 9 positions matching TRBD1. The CDR3 loop is CASSPSDRGYYGYTF. DNA of the CDR3: TGTGCCAGCTCACCATCGGACAGGGGATACTATGGCTACACCTTC.